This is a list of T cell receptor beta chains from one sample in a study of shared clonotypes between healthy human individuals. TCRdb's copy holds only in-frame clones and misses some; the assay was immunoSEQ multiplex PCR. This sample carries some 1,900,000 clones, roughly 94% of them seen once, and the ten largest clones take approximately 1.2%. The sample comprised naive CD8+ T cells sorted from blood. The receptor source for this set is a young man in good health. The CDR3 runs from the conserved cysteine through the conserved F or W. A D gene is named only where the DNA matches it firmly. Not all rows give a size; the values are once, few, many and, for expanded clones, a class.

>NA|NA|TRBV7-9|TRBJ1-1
CASSLDNPGLNTEAFF
TGTGCCAGCAGCTTAGATAATCCGGGACTGAACACTGAAGCTTTCTTT
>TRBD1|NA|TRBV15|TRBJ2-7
CATSMTGSSYEQYF
TGTGCCACCAGTATGACAGGGTCGTCCTACGAGCAGTACTTC
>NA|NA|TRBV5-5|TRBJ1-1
CASSLGTEAFF
TGTGCCAGCAGCTTGGGCACTGAAGCTTTCTTT
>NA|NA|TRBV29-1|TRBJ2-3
CSADPSPTDTQYF
TGCAGCGCCGACCCCTCACCAACAGATACGCAGTATTTT
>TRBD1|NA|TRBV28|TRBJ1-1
CASSLYRGSMNTEAFF
TGTGCCAGCAGTTTATACAGGGGTAGCATGAACACTGAAGCTTTCTTT
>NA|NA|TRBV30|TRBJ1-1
CAWARMNTEAFF
TGTGCCTGGGCAAGGATGAACACTGAAGCTTTCTTT
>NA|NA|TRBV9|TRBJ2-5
CASSDPVRGRGTQYF
TGTGCCAGCAGTGATCCCGTCCGTGGAAGAGGGACCCAGTACTTC
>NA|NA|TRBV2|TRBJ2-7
CASSESIGVGSEQYF
TGTGCCAGCAGTGAATCCATCGGTGTGGGTTCCGAGCAGTACTTC
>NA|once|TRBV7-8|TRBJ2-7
CASSSIDLGGEQYF
TGTGCCAGCAGCTCGATAGATCTCGGAGGCGAGCAGTACTTC
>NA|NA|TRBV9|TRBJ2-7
CASSPGQTYEQYF
TGTGCCAGCAGCCCCGGACAGACCTACGAGCAGTACTTC
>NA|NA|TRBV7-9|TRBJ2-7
CASSLVGQGGSYEQYF
TGTGCCAGCAGCTTAGTAGGTCAGGGTGGTTCCTACGAGCAGTACTTC
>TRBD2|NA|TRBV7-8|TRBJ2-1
CASSFRAGGELYNEQFF
TGTGCCAGCAGCTTTAGAGCGGGAGGCGAATTATACAATGAGCAGTTCTTC
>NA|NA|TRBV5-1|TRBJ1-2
CASSPEVGRDNYGYTF
TGCGCCAGCAGCCCGGAGGTCGGACGAGATAACTATGGCTACACCTTC
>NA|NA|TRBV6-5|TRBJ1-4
CASSYSTNEKLFF
TGTGCCAGCAGTTATTCCACGAATGAAAAACTGTTTTTT
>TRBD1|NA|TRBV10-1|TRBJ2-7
CASSRTGAGGEQYF
TGCGCCAGCAGTCGGACAGGGGCCGGCGGGGAGCAGTACTTC
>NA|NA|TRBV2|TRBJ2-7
CASRGGYYEQYF
TGTGCCAGCAGGGGAGGCTACTACGAGCAGTACTTC
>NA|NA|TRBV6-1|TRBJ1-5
CASSDPSQPQHF
TGTGCCAGCAGTGACCCGAGTCAGCCCCAGCATTTT
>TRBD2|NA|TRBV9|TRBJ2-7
CASSEGLADYEQYF
TGTGCCAGCAGCGAAGGGCTAGCGGATTACGAGCAGTACTTC